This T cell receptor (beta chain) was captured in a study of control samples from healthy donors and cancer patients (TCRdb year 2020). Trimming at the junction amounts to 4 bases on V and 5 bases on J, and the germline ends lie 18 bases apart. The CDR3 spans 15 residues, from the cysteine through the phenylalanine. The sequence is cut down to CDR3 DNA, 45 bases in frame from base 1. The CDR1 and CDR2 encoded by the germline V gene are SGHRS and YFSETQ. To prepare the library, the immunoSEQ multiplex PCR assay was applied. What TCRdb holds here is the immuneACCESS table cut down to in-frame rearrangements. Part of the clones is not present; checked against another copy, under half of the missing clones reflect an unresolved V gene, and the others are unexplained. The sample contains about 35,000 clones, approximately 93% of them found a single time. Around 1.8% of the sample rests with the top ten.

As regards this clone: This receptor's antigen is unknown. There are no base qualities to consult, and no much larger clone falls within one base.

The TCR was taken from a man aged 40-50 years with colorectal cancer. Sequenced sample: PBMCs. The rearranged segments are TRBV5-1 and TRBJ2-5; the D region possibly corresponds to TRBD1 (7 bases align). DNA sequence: TGCGCCAGCAGCGCACCGGAGGGGGCTTGGGAGACCCAGTACTTC. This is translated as CASSAPEGAWETQYF. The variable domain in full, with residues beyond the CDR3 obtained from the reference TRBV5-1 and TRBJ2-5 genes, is KAGVTQTPRYLIKTRGQQVTLSCSPISGHRSVSWYQQTPGQGLQFLFEYFSETQRNKGNFPGRFSGRQFSNSRSEMNVSTLELGDSALYLCASSAPEGAWETQYFGPGTRLLVL.